The 27 T cell receptor beta chains presented below share a single source sample, sequenced in a study of blood T cell repertoires in COVID-19. The method was immunoSEQ multiplex PCR; TCRdb's version includes in-frame clones alone and lacks a portion of them. The table includes some 170,000 clones, roughly 80% detected once. What was sequenced was PBMCs or T cells enriched from blood (not recorded which). The receptors originated from a woman between 45 and 65 years old who had recovered from COVID-19.

J is TRBJ1-1 and V is TRBV12-3 or TRBV12-4; D is uncertain. The V gene lost 7 bases and the J gene lost 1 base, with 10 bases spanning the gap. The CDR3 is 13 residues long. DNA for the CDR3: TGTGCCAGCATCCTCCGGGGGAACACTGAAGCTTTCTTT. It is translated as CASILRGNTEAFF.

The chain couples TRBV19 to TRBJ1-5, with 7 bases aligning to TRBD1. Germline values: CDR1 LNHDA, CDR2 SQIVND (reference sequence). With V trimmed by 5 bases and J by 0 bases, 10 bases remained unmatched. The CDR3 has 17 amino acids. The DNA of the CDR3 is TGTGCCAGTAGTCCACCTAGGGGGCGGGCTAGCAATCAGCCCCAGCATTTT. Protein sequence: CASSPPRGRASNQPQHF.

DNA for the CDR3: TGCGCCAGCAGCTTTGAGGGTTGGGACAATGAGCAGTTCTTC. It encodes CASSFEGWDNEQFF. The J gene is TRBJ2-1, the V gene TRBV5-1; the D gene is possibly TRBD2 (5 bases). Between the trimmed V and J ends, which lost 2 bases and 5 bases, there was a span of 11 bases. The CDR3 loop spans 14 amino acids. Germline V CDR1 and CDR2: SGHRS, YFSETQ.

The chain employs TRBV3-1 (or the pseudogene TRBV3-2) and TRBJ2-5; 9 nucleotides align to TRBD2. CDR1 is LGHDT, CDR2 YNNKEL, per germline (reference sequence). Germline trimming cut 5 bases from V and 5 bases from J; bases unmatched to any gene: 9. The CDR3 covers 15 residues. CDR3 sequence (DNA): TGTGCCAGCAGCTCGACTAGCGGTGGAAGGGAGACCCAGTACTTC. Amino acids: CASSSTSGGRETQYF.

This clone came up once. The chain's CDR3 is CASSQWGQGKRGRTDTQYF. The CDR3 DNA sequence: TGTGCCAGCAGCCAGTGGGGACAGGGTAAACGAGGCAGAACAGATACGCAGTATTTT. The chain has TRBV3-1 (or the pseudogene TRBV3-2) and TRBJ2-3; 9 bases line up with TRBD1. The CDR3 totals 19 residues. V shed 3 bases, J shed 3 bases, and the junction held 16 bases outside the gene matches. Germline loops: CDR1 LGHDT, CDR2 YNNKEL (reference sequence).

The V call is TRBV6-2 or TRBV6-3, the J call TRBJ1-5; 7 nucleotides agree with TRBD1. The CDR3 length is 14 residues. CDR1 is MNHEY, CDR2 SVGEGT, per germline. With 5 bases clipped from V and 2 bases from J, the junction kept 3 bases outside the gene matches. CDR3 loop: CASSLTGGNQPQHF. The CDR3 bases are TGTGCCAGCAGTCTTACAGGGGGCAATCAGCCCCAGCATTTT.

The J gene is TRBJ2-1, the V gene TRBV5-1, with 11 bases that match TRBD2. CDR1 SGHRS and CDR2 YFSETQ come from the germline V gene. V lost 3 bases and J lost 3; bases outside the gene matches: 2. This CDR3 comprises 15 residues. CDR3 bases: TGCGCCAGCAGCTCCGGGACTAGCGGCTACAATGAGCAGTTCTTC. This codes for CASSSGTSGYNEQFF.

This clone has just a few counts. The chain carries TRBV5-1 and TRBJ1-3; 10 bases map to TRBD1. With V trimmed by 1 base and J by 1 base, 2 bases remained unmatched. The CDR3 consists of 16 residues. Germline V gene lookup returns CDR1 SGHRS and CDR2 YFSETQ. The CDR3 is CASSLRQGASGNTIYF. The CDR3 nucleotides read TGCGCCAGCAGCTTGAGACAGGGGGCTTCTGGAAACACCATATATTTT.

The V gene is TRBV10-2, the J gene TRBJ1-2; 10 bases fit TRBD1. The CDR3 is made up of 14 amino acids. The germline CDR1 and CDR2 sequences are WSHSY and SAAADI. Losses at the gene ends were 3 bases for V and 7 bases for J; bases not matched to a gene: 5. The DNA of the CDR3 is TGCGCCAGCAGTGACCGACAGGGGGCGAGTGGCTACACCTTC. Residues: CASSDRQGASGYTF.

The V and J genes are TRBV15 and TRBJ1-3, with TRBD1 matching 7 bases. Trimming at V came to 5 bases and at J to 0 bases, leaving 7 bases not matched to a gene. Per germline, CDR1 LNHNV and CDR2 YYDKDF (reference sequence). CDR3 size: 16 residues. CDR3 protein: CATSRRDSNSGNTIYF. Here the CDR3 DNA reads TGTGCCACCAGCCGGCGGGACAGCAACTCTGGAAACACCATATATTTT.

This clone was seen a few times. The chain joins TRBV19 to TRBJ2-7; 7 bases line up with TRBD2. The CDR3 is 13 residues long. Germline V CDR1 and CDR2: LNHDA, SQIVND (reference sequence). J lost 5 bases, V lost 5 bases, and 6 bases had no gene match. The CDR3 here is CASSPGLVNEQYF. The CDR3 DNA reads TGTGCCAGTAGTCCCGGACTAGTGAACGAGCAGTACTTC.

This clone was detected only once. The chain employs TRBV10-2 and TRBJ2-1, with 11 bases aligning to TRBD2. This CDR3 contains 13 residues. Germline V gene data show CDR1 as WSHSY and CDR2 as SAAADI. V shed 6 bases, J shed 8 bases, and the junction held 3 bases outside the gene matches. CDR3 amino acids: CASRLAGEDEQFF. The CDR3 region has the DNA TGCGCCAGCAGACTAGCGGGAGAGGATGAGCAGTTCTTC.

The J gene is TRBJ2-5, the V gene TRBV5-4; TRBD1 matches 10 bases. CDR1 and CDR2 (germline): SGHNT, YYREEE (reference sequence). The CDR3 totals 18 residues. Trimming removed 0 bases from V and 5 bases from J; junction bases left unmatched: 13. The CDR3 loop is CASSLGLMGQGYQETQYF. CDR3 bases: TGTGCCAGCAGCTTGGGCCTCATGGGACAGGGGTATCAGGAGACCCAGTACTTC. Combining the CDR3 with reference TRBV5-4 and TRBJ2-5 gives the whole variable domain ETGVTQSPTHLIKTRGQQVTLRCSSQSGHNTVSWYQQALGQGPQFIFQYYREEENGRGNFPPRFSGLQFPNYSSELNVNALELDDSALYLCASSLGLMGQGYQETQYFGPGTRLLVL.

The chain links TRBV19 to TRBJ2-5, with a weak D call TRBD1 (5 bases). CDR1 is LNHDA and CDR2 is SQIVND in the germline V gene (reference sequence). The germline V and J ends were trimmed by 3 bases and 4 bases, with 15 bases remaining between them. This CDR3 has 15 amino acids. The CDR3 region is CASSMMGRVRETQYF. CDR3 coding DNA: TGTGCCAGTAGTATGATGGGCAGGGTAAGAGAGACCCAGTACTTC. The variable domain in full, completed from reference TRBV19 and TRBJ2-5, reads DGGITQSPKYLFRKEGQNVTLSCEQNLNHDAMYWYRQDPGQGLRLIYYSQIVNDFQKGDIAEGYSVSREKKESFPLTVTSAQKNPTAFYLCASSMMGRVRETQYFGPGTRLLVL.

The rearrangement uses TRBV27 and TRBJ1-5; possible D gene TRBD1, 6 bases. Trimming took off 0 bases at V and 2 bases at J, with 11 bases between the two ends. From germline, CDR1 is MNHEY and CDR2 SMNVEV (reference sequence). This CDR3 is built from 16 residues. In nucleotides, the CDR3 is TGTGCCAGCAGTTTATCGTACAGGGATGGCAATCAGCCCCAGCATTTT. The encoded protein is CASSLSYRDGNQPQHF.

The chain links TRBV12-3 or TRBV12-4 to TRBJ1-4; D is unresolved. Trimming pared 7 bases from V and 3 bases from J, leaving 9 bases between. The CDR3 is 13 amino acids. CDR3 sequence: CASTKRANEKLFF. CDR3 coding DNA: TGTGCCAGCACTAAGCGGGCTAATGAAAAACTGTTTTTT.

The chain uses TRBV5-1 and TRBJ2-2, with D possibly TRBD2 on 7 matching bases. From germline, CDR1 is SGHRS and CDR2 YFSETQ. The CDR3 is 16 amino acids. The V and J ends lost 0 bases and 4 bases respectively, with 13 bases between them. The CDR3 region has the DNA TGCGCCAGCAGCTTGGGCGGGGGCGCGGGCACCGGGGAGCTGTTTTTT. Its protein product is CASSLGGGAGTGELFF.

The chain has TRBV2 and TRBJ2-3, with TRBD2 matching 8 bases. The ends lost 6 bases at V and 3 bases at J; junction bases unmatched: 5. Germline V gene lookup returns CDR1 SNHLY and CDR2 FYNNEI. CDR3 length equals 14 residues. This chain's CDR3 is CASSKAGVTDTQYF. The CDR3 coding sequence is TGTGCCAGCAGCAAAGCGGGAGTAACAGATACGCAGTATTTT.

The V gene is TRBV7-8, the J gene TRBJ2-7; D not resolved. This CDR3 comprises 12 residues. Trimming left V 1 base short and J 6 bases short, with 7 bases between. Germline V gene lookup returns CDR1 SGHVS and CDR2 FQNEAQ. CDR3 sequence reads: CASSLDGSEQYF. The CDR3 nucleotides read TGTGCCAGCAGCTTAGACGGTTCCGAGCAGTACTTC.

The chain carries TRBV14 and TRBJ2-7; TRBD1 agrees at 10 bases. Germline CDR1 SGHDN, CDR2 FVKESK. The CDR3 covers 13 residues. Trimming took 5 bases from V and 6 from J; bases not matched to a gene: 4. DNA of the CDR3: TGTGCCAGCAGCTGGACAGGGGGGAGCGAGCAGTACTTC. Translated, it gives CASSWTGGSEQYF.

The V and J genes are TRBV3-1 (or the pseudogene TRBV3-2) and TRBJ1-2; D is unclear. This CDR3 comprises 14 residues. CDR1 and CDR2 from the germline V gene are LGHDT and YNNKEL (reference sequence). Trimming cost V 1 base and J 4 bases, with 10 bases left between them. The DNA for the CDR3 is TGTGCCAGCAGCCAAGGGGAGGCAGTCTATGGCTACACCTTC. It codes for CASSQGEAVYGYTF.

The chain is built from TRBV29-1 and TRBJ2-3, with TRBD2 matching over 8 bases. V trimming: 2 bases; J trimming: 6 bases; junction bases outside the gene matches: 10. CDR1 and CDR2 (germline): SQVTM, ANQGSEA. CDR3 length: 15 amino acids. CDR3 protein: CSVEIPAGVSDTQYF. DNA for the CDR3: TGCAGCGTTGAAATTCCAGCGGGAGTATCCGATACGCAGTATTTT.

This chain uses TRBV7-3 with TRBJ2-1; 8 bases are a match to TRBD2. The J segment lost 6 bases and the V segment lost 5 bases, leaving 6 bases of the junction unmatched. Germline CDR1 is SGHTA and CDR2 is FQGTGA. The CDR3 is 14 amino acids. CDR3 DNA sequence: TGTGCCAGCAGCACCGGGACTAGGCCCAATGAGCAGTTCTTC. It encodes CASSTGTRPNEQFF. Full variable domain (remainder filled in from reference TRBV7-3 and TRBJ2-1): GAGVSQTPSNKVTEKGKYVELRCDPISGHTALYWYRQSLGQGPEFLIYFQGTGAADDSGLPNDRFFAVRPEGSVSTLKIQRTERGDSAVYLCASSTGTRPNEQFFGPGTRLTVL.

This clone showed up just a few times. The rearrangement uses TRBV7-6 and TRBJ2-1; 8 bases agree with TRBD2. The CDR3 consists of 13 residues. Losses at the gene ends were 6 bases for V and 7 bases for J; bases not matched to a gene: 5. Germline V gene data show CDR1 as SGHVS and CDR2 as FNYEAQ. CDR3 sequence (DNA): TGTGCCAGCAGACTAGCGGCGGGGAATGAGCAGTTCTTC. It yields the protein CASRLAAGNEQFF.

The chain employs TRBV27 and TRBJ2-1; 7 positions match TRBD1. This CDR3 region has 14 residues. Germline CDR1 and CDR2: MNHEY and SMNVEV (reference sequence). Trimming cost V 7 bases and J 8 bases; bases outside gene matches: 11. CDR3 loop: CASTTGIAIDEQFF. Written as DNA, the CDR3 is TGTGCCAGCACGACAGGGATCGCAATCGATGAGCAGTTCTTC.

The rearrangement joins TRBV2 to TRBJ2-5; 10 bases are shared with TRBD2. This CDR3 comprises 15 residues. The V gene end was trimmed by 6 bases and the J gene end by 5 bases; junction bases not matched to a gene: 9. The V gene's germline CDR1 is SNHLY and CDR2 FYNNEI. The CDR3 DNA is TGTGCCAGCAGCGCATCCGGGACTAGCGTGGAGACCCAGTACTTC. The encoded protein is CASSASGTSVETQYF.

This clone is a singleton in its sample. The chain has TRBV6-5 and TRBJ2-7; 7 bases are shared with TRBD1. This CDR3 contains 14 residues. The germline V gene has CDR1 MNHEY and CDR2 SVGAGI. Trimming removed 6 bases from V and 1 base from J; junction bases left unmatched: 6. The CDR3 loop is CASSPTGWSYEQYF. The CDR3 coding sequence is TGTGCCAGCAGCCCGACAGGGTGGTCCTACGAGCAGTACTTC.